One and the same sample provided the 22 T cell receptor beta chains below, sequenced in a study of CD8 T cells in Susac syndrome. The RNA, roughly 0.45 to 1 ug, was put through reverse transcription using random hexamers. A single record per CDR3 protein comes from TCRdb applying MiXCR to the immunoSEQ multiplex PCR reads. Of 100,000 to 150,000 distinct CDR3 sequences listed, 85% to 95% are singletons. The specimen was CD8+ T cells from PBMCs. Receptor source: a human donor with Susac syndrome.

This CDR3 reads CASSLVSGLYNEQFF. CDR3 in DNA: TGTGCCAGCAGCTTAGTGTCGGGGCTCTACAATGAGCAGTTCTTC. The rearrangement joins TRBV7-3 to TRBJ2-1; either TRBD1 or TRBD2 may supply D (5 bases each). The CDR3 is 15 amino acids. Germline CDR1 is SGHTA and CDR2 is FQGTGA. V lost 2 bases and J lost 3, with 11 bases in between.

The chain combines TRBV5-6 with TRBJ2-3; either TRBD1 or TRBD2 may supply D (6 bases each). Per germline, CDR1 SGHDT and CDR2 YYEEEE. Trimming removed 0 bases at V and 4 bases at J, with 21 bases between. This CDR3 comprises 18 residues. The CDR3 protein is CASSLGLGGLVIADTQYF. CDR3 nucleotides: TGTGCCAGCAGCTTGGGACTTGGGGGGCTAGTCATCGCAGATACGCAGTATTTT.

V and J are TRBV2 and TRBJ2-3, with D uncertain. The length of the CDR3 is 13 residues. V lost 8 bases and J lost 1, with 10 bases in between. Looked up from germline, CDR1 is SNHLY and CDR2 is FYNNEI. The CDR3 reads CASHSKGTDTQYF. CDR3 coding DNA: TGTGCCAGCCATAGTAAGGGCACAGATACGCAGTATTTT.

The J gene is TRBJ1-1, the V gene TRBV7-9; D not resolved. Germline CDR1 reads SEHNR; CDR2 reads FQNEAQ (reference sequence). This CDR3 comprises 13 residues. Trimming pared 5 bases from V and 5 bases from J, leaving 12 bases between. CDR3 coding DNA: TGTGCCAGCAGCCCGACGACGGGTACTGAAGCTTTCTTT. Amino acid sequence: CASSPTTGTEAFF.

The chain is built from TRBV4-2 and TRBJ2-7, with 12 bases fitting TRBD2. The germline CDR1 and CDR2 sequences are LGHNA and YNFKEQ. The CDR3 consists of 18 residues. V was clipped by 4 bases and J by 1 base; unmatched bases: 11. The CDR3 spells CASSPHVPGLAGSYEQYF. In DNA form, the CDR3 reads TGTGCCAGCAGCCCGCATGTCCCAGGACTAGCGGGGTCCTACGAGCAGTACTTC.

This chain joins TRBV29-1 and TRBJ2-6; TRBD1 agrees at 8 bases. The junction had 1 base not matched to a gene; V was cut back by 5 bases and J by 1 base. The germline V gene has CDR1 SQVTM and CDR2 ANQGSEA. This CDR3 has 14 residues. As DNA, the CDR3 is TGCAGCGTTACAGGGGGATCTGGGGCCAACGTCCTGACTTTC. The encoded protein is CSVTGGSGANVLTF.

This chain joins TRBV11-2 and TRBJ2-5, with D perhaps TRBD2 (5 bases). The germline CDR1 and CDR2 sequences are SGHAT and FQNNGV. This CDR3 has 14 amino acids. Trimming pared 7 bases from V and 6 bases from J, leaving 18 bases between. In DNA form, the CDR3 reads TGTGCCAGCAACCGCCGCGGGCGGTCGAAGACCCAGTACTTC. Its protein product is CASNRRGRSKTQYF.

This clonotype was seen once. The rearrangement joins TRBV5-1 to TRBJ2-1; D gene ambiguous. This CDR3 has 14 amino acids. V was cut by 0 bases and J by 5 bases, with 9 bases left in between. The germline V gene encodes CDR1 SGHRS and CDR2 YFSETQ. Written as DNA, the CDR3 is TGCGCCAGCAGCTTGGCCGGCCAGCACAATGAGCAGTTCTTC. Translating gives CASSLAGQHNEQFF.

This chain uses TRBV6-5 with TRBJ1-2; D unclear. The CDR3 spans 13 residues. Germline loops: CDR1 MNHEY, CDR2 SVGAGI. Trimming took off 10 bases at V and 7 bases at J, with 19 bases between the two ends. CDR3 bases: TGTGCCACCGGAGGGTATTCCGCTTCTGGCTACACCTTC. Its translation is CATGGYSASGYTF.

The rearrangement uses TRBV7-9 and TRBJ1-1; D uncertain. Germline CDR1 and CDR2: SEHNR and FQNEAQ (reference sequence). The CDR3 has 12 residues. The DNA for the CDR3 is TGTTTAACCGCCCCTCCGACTAGACCAGCTTTCTTT. This translates into CLTAPPTRPAFF.

Only one count was recorded for this clonotype. The chain employs TRBV29-1 and TRBJ1-2; unclear D gene. The germline gives CDR1 SQVTM, CDR2 ANQGSEA. V was shortened by 0 bases and J by 8 bases, with 7 bases between the two germline ends. This CDR3 is built from 11 residues. The CDR3: CSVEDQSGYTF. For the CDR3, the DNA is TGCAGCGTTGAAGACCAGAGCGGCTACACCTTC.

The J gene is TRBJ2-7, the V gene TRBV5-4; no definite D call. The ends were cut back, 4 bases at V and 2 bases at J, with 13 bases in the middle. Germline-derived CDR1 and CDR2 are SGHNT and YYREEE (reference sequence). The CDR3 has 14 residues. The CDR3 protein is CASSPVDRAYEQYF. The CDR3 region has the DNA TGTGCCAGCAGCCCCGTGGACCGAGCCTACGAGCAGTACTTC.

In DNA form, the CDR3 reads TGCAGTGCTAGAGCCTGGGACAGGTCCTATGGCTACACCTTC. Amino acid sequence: CSARAWDRSYGYTF. The chain combines TRBV20-1 with TRBJ1-2; TRBD1 matches at 8 bases. After removal of 1 base from V and 4 bases from J, the junction contained 5 bases not matched to a gene. Per germline, CDR1 DFQATT and CDR2 SNEGSKA (reference sequence). The CDR3 totals 14 residues.

The CDR3 is CASSYVRGNEQYF. CDR3 nucleotide sequence: TGTGCCAGCAGTTACGTCAGGGGTAACGAGCAGTACTTC. V and J are TRBV6-2 or TRBV6-3 and TRBJ2-7; perhaps TRBD1 as D (6 bases). V was clipped by 2 bases and J by 5 bases, with 10 bases between them. The germline V gene encodes CDR1 MNHEY and CDR2 SVGEGT. The CDR3 has 13 residues.

The chain is built from TRBV20-1 and TRBJ2-7; 8 bases match TRBD1. Germline V gene lookup returns CDR1 DFQATT and CDR2 SNEGSKA (reference sequence). CDR3 length: 16 amino acids. After removal of 2 bases from V and 3 bases from J, the junction contained 12 bases not matched to a gene. CDR3 amino acids: CSARKDRATFHYEQYF. DNA of the CDR3: TGCAGTGCTAGAAAGGACAGGGCTACCTTTCACTACGAGCAGTACTTC.

This clonotype was detected only once. The chain uses TRBV6-5 and TRBJ2-7; D gene ambiguous. Germline-derived CDR1 and CDR2 are MNHEY and SVGAGI. Trimming pared 5 bases from V and 4 bases from J, leaving 15 bases between. The CDR3 sequence is 14 residues long. The CDR3 sequence: CASSTTLARYEQYF. In nucleotides, the CDR3 is TGTGCCAGCAGTACGACCTTGGCGAGGTACGAGCAGTACTTC.

V usage is TRBV29-1 and J usage is TRBJ2-5; D gene uncertain. The V gene lost 0 bases and the J gene lost 0 bases, with 5 bases spanning the gap. Germline values: CDR1 SQVTM, CDR2 ANQGSEA. The CDR3 runs 13 residues. In DNA, the CDR3 is TGCAGCGTTGAAGACAGAGACCAAGAGACCCAGTACTTC. Encoded protein: CSVEDRDQETQYF.

V usage is TRBV29-1 and J usage is TRBJ1-1; 8 bases match TRBD1. The V gene's germline CDR1 is SQVTM and CDR2 ANQGSEA. The V and J ends lost 1 base and 0 bases, in that order; junction bases with no gene match: 4. This CDR3 has 15 amino acids. The CDR3, as DNA: TGCAGCGTTGAAGGGGACAGGCCCATGAACACTGAAGCTTTCTTT. Its translation: CSVEGDRPMNTEAFF.

J is TRBJ1-5 and V is TRBV7-6, with a possible D match to TRBD1 (5 bases). The V and J ends lost 2 bases and 1 base respectively, with 9 bases between them. Per the germline V gene, CDR1 is SGHVS and CDR2 is FNYEAQ. The CDR3 is 15 amino acids. The CDR3 sequence: CASSLHEGSNQPQHF. Written as DNA, the CDR3 is TGTGCCAGCAGCTTACACGAGGGGAGCAATCAGCCCCAGCATTTT.

The chain uses TRBV19 and TRBJ2-7; 8 positions agree with TRBD1. Trimming removed 3 bases from V and 3 bases from J; junction bases left unmatched: 7. Germline CDR1 LNHDA, CDR2 SQIVND (reference sequence). The CDR3 is 15 amino acids. The CDR3 DNA sequence: TGTGCCAGTAGTATTCGACAGGGGTCCCGCTACGAGCAGTACTTC. Encoded protein: CASSIRQGSRYEQYF.

The chain couples TRBV15 to TRBJ1-2; maybe TRBD1 (6 bases). CDR1 LNHNV and CDR2 YYDKDF come from the germline V gene (reference sequence). V was cut by 2 bases and J by 6 bases, with 19 bases left in between. This CDR3 region has 16 residues. In DNA, the CDR3 is TGTGCCACCAGCAGATCTACAGGGATCCCCTCGGATGGCTACACCTTC. It codes for CATSRSTGIPSDGYTF.

The chain combines TRBV14 with TRBJ2-5; TRBD1 aligns across 9 bases. The trim removed 8 bases at V and 2 bases at J, leaving 3 bases unmatched. The germline V gene has CDR1 SGHDN and CDR2 FVKESK. The CDR3 has 13 amino acids. The CDR3 loop is CASGGTGQETQYF. DNA of the CDR3: TGTGCCAGCGGTGGGACAGGGCAAGAGACCCAGTACTTC.